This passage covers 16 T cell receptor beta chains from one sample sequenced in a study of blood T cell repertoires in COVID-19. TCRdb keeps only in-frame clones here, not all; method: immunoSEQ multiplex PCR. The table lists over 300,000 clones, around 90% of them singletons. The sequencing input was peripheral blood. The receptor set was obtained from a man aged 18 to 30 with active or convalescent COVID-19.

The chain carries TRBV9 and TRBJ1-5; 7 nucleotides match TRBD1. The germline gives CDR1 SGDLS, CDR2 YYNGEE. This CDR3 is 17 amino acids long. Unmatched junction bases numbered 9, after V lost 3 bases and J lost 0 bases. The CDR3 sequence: CASSARGLGYSNQPQHF. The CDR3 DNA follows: TGTGCCAGCAGCGCGAGGGGGCTTGGGTATAGCAATCAGCCCCAGCATTTT.

CDR3 in amino acids: CASSAHRGQGTEAFF. The CDR3 nucleotides read TGTGCCAGCAGCGCCCACAGGGGGCAGGGAACTGAAGCTTTCTTT. This chain joins TRBV9 and TRBJ1-1; 9 nucleotides align to TRBD1. This CDR3 has 15 amino acids. V lost 3 bases to trimming and J lost 5 bases; unmatched junction nucleotides: 8. The germline V gene encodes CDR1 SGDLS and CDR2 YYNGEE.

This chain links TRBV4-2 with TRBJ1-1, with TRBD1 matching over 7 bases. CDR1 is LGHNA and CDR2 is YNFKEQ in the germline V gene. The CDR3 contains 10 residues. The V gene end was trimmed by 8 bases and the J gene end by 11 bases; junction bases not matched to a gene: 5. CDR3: CASYRGRAFF. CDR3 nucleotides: TGTGCCAGCTACAGGGGACGTGCTTTCTTT.

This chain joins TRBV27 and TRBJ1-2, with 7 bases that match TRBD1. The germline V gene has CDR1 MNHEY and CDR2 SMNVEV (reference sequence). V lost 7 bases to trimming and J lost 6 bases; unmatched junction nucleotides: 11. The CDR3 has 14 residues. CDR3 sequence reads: CASTLRAGGDGYTF. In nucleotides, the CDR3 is TGTGCCAGCACCCTTCGGGCAGGGGGAGATGGCTACACCTTC.

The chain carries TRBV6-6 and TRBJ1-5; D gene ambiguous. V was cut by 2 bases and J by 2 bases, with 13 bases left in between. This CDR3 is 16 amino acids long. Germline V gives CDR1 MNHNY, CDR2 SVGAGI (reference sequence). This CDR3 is CASSYHRGRGNQPQHF. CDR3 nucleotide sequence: TGTGCCAGCAGTTACCACCGGGGTAGGGGCAATCAGCCCCAGCATTTT.

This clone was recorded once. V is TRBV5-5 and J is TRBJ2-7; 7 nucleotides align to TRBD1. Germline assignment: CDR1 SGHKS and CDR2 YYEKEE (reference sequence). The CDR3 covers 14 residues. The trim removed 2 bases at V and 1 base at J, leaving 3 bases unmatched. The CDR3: CASSFTGDSYEQYF. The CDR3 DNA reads TGTGCCAGCAGCTTTACAGGGGATTCCTACGAGCAGTACTTC. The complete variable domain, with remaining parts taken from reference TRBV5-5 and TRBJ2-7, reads DAGVTQSPTHLIKTRGQQVTLRCSPISGHKSVSWYQQVLGQGPQFIFQYYEKEERGRGNFPDRFSARQFPNYSSELNVNALLLGDSALYLCASSFTGDSYEQYFGPGTRLTVT.

CDR3 coding DNA: TGTGCCAGCTCGGCGAACCGGGACAACCATGGCTACACCTTC. Its protein is CASSANRDNHGYTF. V usage is TRBV18 and J usage is TRBJ1-2, with a possible D match to TRBD1 (6 bases). Germline-derived CDR1 and CDR2 are KGHSH and LQKENI. This CDR3 is built from 14 residues. Trimming stripped 6 bases from V and 6 bases from J, with 17 bases between.

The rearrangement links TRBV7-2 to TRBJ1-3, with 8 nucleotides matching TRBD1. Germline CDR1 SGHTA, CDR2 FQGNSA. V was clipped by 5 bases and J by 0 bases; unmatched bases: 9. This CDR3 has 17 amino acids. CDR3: CASSAAGQEISGNTIYF. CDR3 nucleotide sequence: TGTGCCAGCAGCGCCGCGGGACAGGAAATCTCTGGAAACACCATATATTTT. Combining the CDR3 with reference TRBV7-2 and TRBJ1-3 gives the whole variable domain GAGVSQSPSNKVTEKGKDVELRCDPISGHTALYWYRQSLGQGLEFLIYFQGNSAPDKSGLPSDRFSAERTGGSVSTLTIQRTQQEDSAVYLCASSAAGQEISGNTIYFGEGSWLTVV.

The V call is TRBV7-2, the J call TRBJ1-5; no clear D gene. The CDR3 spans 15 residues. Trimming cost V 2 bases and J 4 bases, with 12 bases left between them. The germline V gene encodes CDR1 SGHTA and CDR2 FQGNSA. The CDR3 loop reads CASSLRGEGNQPQHF. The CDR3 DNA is TGTGCCAGCAGCTTACGCGGGGAGGGTAATCAGCCCCAGCATTTT.

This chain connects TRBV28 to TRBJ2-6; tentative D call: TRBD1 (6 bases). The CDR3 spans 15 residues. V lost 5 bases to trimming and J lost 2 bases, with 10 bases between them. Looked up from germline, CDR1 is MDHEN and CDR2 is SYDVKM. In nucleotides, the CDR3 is TGTGCCAGCAGTACAGGGCCCCCTGGGGCCAACGTCCTGACTTTC. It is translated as CASSTGPPGANVLTF.

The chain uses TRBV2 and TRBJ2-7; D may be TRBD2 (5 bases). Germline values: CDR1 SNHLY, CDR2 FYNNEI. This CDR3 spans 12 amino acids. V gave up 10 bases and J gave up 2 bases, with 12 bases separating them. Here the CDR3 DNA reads TGTGCCACTAAGCGGAATCCCTACGAGCAGTACTTC. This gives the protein CATKRNPYEQYF.

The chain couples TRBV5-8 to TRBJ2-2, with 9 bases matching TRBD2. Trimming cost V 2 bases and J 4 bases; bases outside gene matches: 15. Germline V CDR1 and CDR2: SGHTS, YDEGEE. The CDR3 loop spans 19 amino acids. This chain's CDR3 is CASSFLREGRRGTTGELFF. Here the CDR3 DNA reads TGTGCCAGCAGCTTCTTGCGGGAGGGACGCCGGGGGACCACCGGGGAGCTGTTTTTT.

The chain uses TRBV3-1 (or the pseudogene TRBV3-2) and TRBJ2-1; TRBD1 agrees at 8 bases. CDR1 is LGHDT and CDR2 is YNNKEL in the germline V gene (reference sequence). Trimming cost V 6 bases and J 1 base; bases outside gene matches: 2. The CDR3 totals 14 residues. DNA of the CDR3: TGTGCCAGCAGACAGGGGGTTTCCTACAATGAGCAGTTCTTC. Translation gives CASRQGVSYNEQFF.

The CDR3 DNA is TGTGCCACCAGCTCCCTAAACTCTGGAAACACCATATATTTT. It codes for CATSSLNSGNTIYF. The chain combines TRBV15 with TRBJ1-3; D ambiguous. This CDR3 is 14 amino acids long. V lost 5 bases, J lost 0 bases, and 8 bases lay in between. Germline CDR1 LNHNV, CDR2 YYDKDF (reference sequence).

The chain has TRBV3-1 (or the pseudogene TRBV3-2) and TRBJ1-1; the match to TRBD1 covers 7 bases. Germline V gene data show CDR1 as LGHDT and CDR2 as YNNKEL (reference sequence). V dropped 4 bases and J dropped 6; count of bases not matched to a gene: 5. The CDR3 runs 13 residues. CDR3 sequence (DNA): TGTGCCAGCAGCCGAGGGCAGGGGGCTGAAGCTTTCTTT. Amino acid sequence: CASSRGQGAEAFF.

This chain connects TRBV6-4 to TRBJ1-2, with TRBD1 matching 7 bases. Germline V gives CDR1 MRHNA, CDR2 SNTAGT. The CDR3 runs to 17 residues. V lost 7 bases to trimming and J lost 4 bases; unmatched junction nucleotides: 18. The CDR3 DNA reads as TGTGCCAGCACCGAACAAGGGGGCTATAACTCGCCCTATGGCTACACCTTC. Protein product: CASTEQGGYNSPYGYTF.